Here is one T cell receptor beta chain with its context. It lacks a known antigen. No base qualities exist here, and no much larger clone lies one base off it. Trimming leaves V shorter by 2 bases and J shorter by 4 bases, with the junction holding 5 bases beyond the gene matches. For CDR1 and CDR2, the germline V gene (reference sequence) lists LNHDA and SQIVND. From cysteine to phenylalanine, the CDR3 is 15 amino acids long. Only the CDR3 portion is preserved as DNA: 45 bases, with reading frame beginning at the first base. The sample originates from a study of shared clonotypes between healthy human individuals (TCRdb year 2020). Context from the whole study: The cohort comprised a couple of women and a few men aged 18 to 49 years. Different laboratories and diverse techniques were used to prepare libraries and sequence TCR repertoires, to increase sequencing depth and limit assay-specific biases. The study deeply sequenced blood TCR repertoires of five healthy adults to estimate repertoire size and the extent of clonotype sharing between individuals. Leukapheresis yielded between about 0.9 and 9.5 billion PBMCs per donor.

The donors were healthy, HIV-negative adults who had no recently reported acute infections or vaccinations. All donors were Caucasian adults living in Nashville, Tennessee, USA. For unsorted samples, some 100 million PBMCs were counted, and genomic DNA was extracted using the QIAamp DNA Blood Mini kit. Blood was collected by leukapheresis, and PBMCs were isolated by Ficoll-Histopaque density gradient centrifugation and then cryopreserved in liquid nitrogen vapor phase. Using the deep immunoSEQ assay, multiplex PCR amplified TCR CDR3 regions from genomic DNA. Extracted genomic DNA from each cell subset was spread evenly across all wells of several immunoSEQ 96-well plates, with each plate serving as a replicate. For unsorted PBMC, roughly 330 ng of genomic DNA, equivalent to 30,000 to 35,000 T cell genomes, went into each replicate PCR. Unsorted PBMC genomic DNA was sequenced across ten immunoSEQ deep assay plates. The purified libraries were quantified using a Qubit 3.0 fluorometer, sized with a Bioanalyzer 2100, and then quantified again using the KAPA Library Quantification kit. Every immunoSEQ 96-well plate was sequenced on a dedicated single-read 150-cycle Illumina NextSeq 550 flow cell. The paper's data handling went like this. Because the immunoSEQ output held only junctional sequences and lacked quality scores, the filtering could not match the filtering applied to full-length reads. To assign V/J genes and CDR3, sequences were annotated using PyIR, a Python wrapper for IgBLAST v1.9, with IMGT germline references. Reads were filtered out if the reads had weak V/J assignments (E-value above 1e-6), no CDR3, stop codons, out-of-frame junctions, or ambiguous translated residues. V3J clonotypes were defined as sequences sharing the same inferred V gene, J gene, and CDR3 amino acid sequence. Percentage overlap between repertoires was calculated by dividing the number of shared unique clonotypes by the size of the smaller repertoire. RTK rarefaction, the Chao1 estimator, and Recon v2.1 estimates of unobserved clonotypes were used to assess repertoire richness. The immuneACCESS repertoire file appears here via TCRdb, limited to in-frame rearrangements. These files lack a portion of the clones; in checked studies, under half of the deficit traces to unresolved V genes, and the cause of the others is not known. That table gives V, J and clone size, and the DNA gave D and trimming. The sample table shows approximately 500,000 clones, and 79% are seen once. Roughly 13% of the sample is in the top ten clones.

What the work shows at the level of the full study, not this receptor alone: Based on pairwise subsampling, the degree of clonotype sharing among donors was expected to be affected by sequencing depth. Because the study included only a small number of donors, the genetic and exposure-history diversity represented was limited. Sampling was limited to blood, and TCR repertoires in tissue likely differ from TCR repertoires in blood.

The rearranged segments are TRBV19 and TRBJ1-5, and 7 junctional nucleotides match TRBD1. Sample: PBMCs. The receptor was derived from a woman aged 40 to 50 in good health. Some clones in this sample may be carry-over from other donors' samples. The sequenced DNA: TGTGCCAGTAGTATATGGGGGACAGTGAATCAGCCCCAGCATTTT. Translated, this is CASSIWGTVNQPQHF. When the CDR3 is completed using the reference TRBV19 and TRBJ1-5 genes on either side, the full variable domain is DGGITQSPKYLFRKEGQNVTLSCEQNLNHDAMYWYRQDPGQGLRLIYYSQIVNDFQKGDIAEGYSVSREKKESFPLTVTSAQKNPTAFYLCASSIWGTVNQPQHFGDGTRLSIL.